Sequencing of this T cell receptor beta chain was carried out in a study of blood T cell repertoires in COVID-19. Overall study context: There were acute and convalescent COVID-19 samples, and they came from the United States, Italy and Spain. Sources were T cells, B-cell-depleted T cells, or PBMCs; the material itself was cDNA or gDNA.

Patients from Seattle were sampled longitudinally, starting during active infection. Repertoires were generated with immunoSEQ multiplex PCR, while TCRdb's copy carries only in-frame clones and drops some. The sample lists 130,000 or so clones; 75% to 85% were seen once. The junction had 9 bases not matched to a gene; V was cut back by 4 bases and J by 4 bases. The CDR3 has 16 amino acids. Germline CDR1 and CDR2: SGDLS and YYNGEE. The receptor comes from a woman in her 70s with COVID-19, enrolled during active disease. Source material: peripheral blood. V is TRBV9 and J is TRBJ2-3, with 10 positions matching TRBD1. The CDR3 DNA follows: TGTGCCAGCAGCCCCCGACAGGGGGCGCCGGCAGATACGCAGTATTTT. Protein sequence: CASSPRQGAPADTQYF.